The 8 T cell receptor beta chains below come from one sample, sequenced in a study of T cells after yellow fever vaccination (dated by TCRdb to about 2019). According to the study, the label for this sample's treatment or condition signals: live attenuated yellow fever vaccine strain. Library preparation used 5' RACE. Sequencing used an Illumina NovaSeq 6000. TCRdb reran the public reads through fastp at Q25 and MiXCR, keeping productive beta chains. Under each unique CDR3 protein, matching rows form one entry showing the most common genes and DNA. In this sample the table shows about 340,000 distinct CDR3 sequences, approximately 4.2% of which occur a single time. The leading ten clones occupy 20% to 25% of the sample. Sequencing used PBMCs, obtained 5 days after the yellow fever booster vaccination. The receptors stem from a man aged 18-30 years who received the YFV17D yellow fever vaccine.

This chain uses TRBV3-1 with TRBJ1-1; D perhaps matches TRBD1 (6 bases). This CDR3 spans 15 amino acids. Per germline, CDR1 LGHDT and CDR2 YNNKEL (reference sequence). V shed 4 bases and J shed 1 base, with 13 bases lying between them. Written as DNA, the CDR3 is TGTGCCAGCAGCCGTTTGTCAGGGGCGAACACTGAAGCTTTCTTT. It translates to CASSRLSGANTEAFF.

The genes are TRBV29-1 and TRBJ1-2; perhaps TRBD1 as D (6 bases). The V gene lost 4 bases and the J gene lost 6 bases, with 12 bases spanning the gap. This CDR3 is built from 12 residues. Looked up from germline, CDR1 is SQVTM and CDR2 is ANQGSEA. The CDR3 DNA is TGCAGCGTTGGGGCAGGGGTAGATGGCTACACCTTC. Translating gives CSVGAGVDGYTF.

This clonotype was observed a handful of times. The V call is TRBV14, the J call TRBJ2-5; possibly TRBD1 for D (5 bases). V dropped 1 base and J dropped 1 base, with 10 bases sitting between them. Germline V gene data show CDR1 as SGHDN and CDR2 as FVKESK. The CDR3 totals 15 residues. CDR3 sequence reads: CASSQGQIFQETQYF. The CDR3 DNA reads TGTGCCAGCAGCCAAGGACAGATATTCCAAGAGACCCAGTACTTC.

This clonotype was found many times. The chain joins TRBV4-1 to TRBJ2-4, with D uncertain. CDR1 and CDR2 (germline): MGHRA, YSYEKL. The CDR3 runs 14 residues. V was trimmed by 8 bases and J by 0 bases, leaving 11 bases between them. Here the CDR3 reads CASEPRLAKNIQYF. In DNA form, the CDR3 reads TGCGCCAGCGAGCCCCGGTTAGCCAAAAACATTCAGTACTTC.

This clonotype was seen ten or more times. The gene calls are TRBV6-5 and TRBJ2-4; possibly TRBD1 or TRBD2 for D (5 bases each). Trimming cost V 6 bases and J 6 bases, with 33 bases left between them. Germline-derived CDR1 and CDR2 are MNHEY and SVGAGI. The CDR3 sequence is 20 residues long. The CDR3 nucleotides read TGTGCCAGCAGCCTCAAGCCCCCGCTCGGGCGGGCGGAGAGGGGAAACATTCAGTACTTC. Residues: CASSLKPPLGRAERGNIQYF.

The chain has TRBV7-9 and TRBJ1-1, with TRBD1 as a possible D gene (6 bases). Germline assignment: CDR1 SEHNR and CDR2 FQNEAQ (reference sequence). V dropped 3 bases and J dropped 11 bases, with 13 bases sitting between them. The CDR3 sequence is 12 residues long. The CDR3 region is CASSFLGGTAFF. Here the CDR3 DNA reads TGTGCCAGCAGCTTCCTGGGGGGCACGGCTTTCTTT.

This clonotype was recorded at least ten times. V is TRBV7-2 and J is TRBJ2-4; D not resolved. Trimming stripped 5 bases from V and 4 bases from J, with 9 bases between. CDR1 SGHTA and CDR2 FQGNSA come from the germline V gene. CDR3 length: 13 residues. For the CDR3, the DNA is TGTGCCAGCAGCCCGCACATGAAAAACATTCAGTACTTC. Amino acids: CASSPHMKNIQYF.

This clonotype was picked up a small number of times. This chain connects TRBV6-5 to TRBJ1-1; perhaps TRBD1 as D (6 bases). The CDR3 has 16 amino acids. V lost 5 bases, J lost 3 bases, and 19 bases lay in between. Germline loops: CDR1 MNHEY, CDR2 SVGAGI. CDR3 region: CASSLYPGPGDTEAFF. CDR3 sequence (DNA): TGTGCCAGCAGTCTCTACCCGGGGCCAGGGGACACTGAAGCTTTCTTT.